Listed below are T cell receptor beta chains from one sample, sequenced in a study of T cell repertoires in cytomegalovirus infection. One entry per CDR3 protein results from TCRdb running MiXCR on the reads. Among tens of thousands of distinct CDR3 sequences listed, 3.5% to 4% were seen once. The source material was PBMCs. The source of these receptors is a human donor in good health (CMV status not recorded). Some clones in this sample may be carry-over from other donors' samples. CDR3s include the opening cysteine and the closing phenylalanine or tryptophan. A D gene is named only where the DNA matches it firmly. For some rows the clone size is stated as once, few or many, or as a class when expanded; others skip it.

.,TRBJ2-7,TRBV12-3/TRBV12-4,many,CANQLDEPTGQYF,TGTGCCAACCAGCTAGACGAGCCCACCGGGCAGTACTTC
TRBD2,TRBJ2-1,TRBV12-3/TRBV12-4,many,CASSSGGRPENEQFF,TGTGCCAGCAGTAGCGGGGGCAGACCCGAGAATGAGCAGTTCTTC
TRBD2,TRBJ2-1,TRBV4-1,many,CASSVRLAGGKFF,TGCGCCAGCAGCGTTAGACTAGCGGGAGGGAAGTTCTTC
TRBD2,TRBJ2-5,TRBV20-1,many,CSANAVGRGSRPETQYF,TGCAGTGCTAACGCTGTGGGGCGGGGGTCCCGGCCAGAGACCCAGTACTTC
TRBD1,TRBJ2-4,TRBV7-7,many,CASSLAKGDRKNIQYF,TGTGCTAGCAGCTTAGCGAAGGGGGACAGAAAAAACATTCAGTACTTC
.,TRBJ1-2,TRBV7-2,many,CASTVGGTVYGYTF,TGTGCCAGCACCGTAGGGGGTACCGTCTATGGCTACACCTTC
.,TRBJ2-7,TRBV11-3,few,CASSLTGTEQYF,TGTGCCAGCAGCTTAACAGGGACCGAGCAGTACTTC
.,TRBJ2-7,TRBV15,many,CATSIGYEQYF,TGTGCCACCAGCATCGGCTACGAGCAGTACTTC
.,TRBJ1-6,TRBV4-2,many,CASSQEGNSPLHF,TGTGCCAGCAGCCAAGAGGGGAATTCACCCCTCCACTTT
.,TRBJ2-7,TRBV7-2,many,CASSAQLGRERREQYF,TGTGCCAGCAGCGCCCAGCTGGGCAGGGAACGACGAGAGCAGTACTTC
.,TRBJ2-2,TRBV7-9,many,CASSLERFGELFF,TGTGCCAGCAGCCTGGAAAGGTTCGGGGAGCTGTTTTTT
TRBD1,TRBJ2-7,TRBV29-1,many,CSALRDRGREQYF,TGCAGCGCCCTCCGGGACAGGGGGAGGGAGCAGTACTTC
TRBD2,TRBJ2-1,TRBV7-2,many,CASSSGLAAPRGASYNEQFF,TGTGCCAGCAGCTCGGGACTAGCGGCCCCAAGAGGGGCCTCCTACAATGAGCAGTTCTTC
TRBD1,TRBJ2-5,TRBV7-2,many,CASSRDRGRETQYF,TGTGCCAGCAGCCGGGACAGGGGGCGGGAGACCCAGTACTTC
.,TRBJ2-1,TRBV11-2,.,CASSLQRMRQFF,TGTGCCAGCAGCTTACAGAGGATGAGGCAGTTCTTC
TRBD2,TRBJ2-7,TRBV10-3,few,CAISEGGGIYEQYF,TGTGCCATCAGTGAGGGGGGAGGGATCTACGAGCAGTACTTC